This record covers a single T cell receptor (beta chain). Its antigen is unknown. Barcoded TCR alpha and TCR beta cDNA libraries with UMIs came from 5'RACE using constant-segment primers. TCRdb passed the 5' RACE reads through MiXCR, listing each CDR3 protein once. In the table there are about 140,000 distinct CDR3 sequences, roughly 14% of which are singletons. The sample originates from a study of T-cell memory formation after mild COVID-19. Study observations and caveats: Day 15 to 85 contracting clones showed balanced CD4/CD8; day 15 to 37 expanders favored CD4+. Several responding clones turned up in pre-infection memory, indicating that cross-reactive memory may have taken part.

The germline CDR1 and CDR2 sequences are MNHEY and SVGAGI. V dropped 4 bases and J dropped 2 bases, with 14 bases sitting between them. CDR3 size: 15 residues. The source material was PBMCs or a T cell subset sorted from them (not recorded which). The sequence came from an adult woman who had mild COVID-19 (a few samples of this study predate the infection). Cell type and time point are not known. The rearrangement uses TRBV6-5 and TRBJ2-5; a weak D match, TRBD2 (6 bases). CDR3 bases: TGTGCCAGCAGTTCCGACGCGGGACTTCAAGAGACCCAGTACTTC. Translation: CASSSDAGLQETQYF.